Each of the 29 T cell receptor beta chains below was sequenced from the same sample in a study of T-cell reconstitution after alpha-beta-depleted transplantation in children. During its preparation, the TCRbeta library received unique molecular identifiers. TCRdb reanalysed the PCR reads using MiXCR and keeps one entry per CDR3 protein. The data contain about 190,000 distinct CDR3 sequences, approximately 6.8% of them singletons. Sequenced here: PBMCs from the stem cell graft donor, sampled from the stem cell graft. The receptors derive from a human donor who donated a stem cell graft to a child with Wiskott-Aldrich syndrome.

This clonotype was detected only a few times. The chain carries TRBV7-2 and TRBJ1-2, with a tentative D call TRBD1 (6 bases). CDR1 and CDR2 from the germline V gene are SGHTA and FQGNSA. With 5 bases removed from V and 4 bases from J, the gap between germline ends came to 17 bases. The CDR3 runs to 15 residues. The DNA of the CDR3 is TGTGCCAGCAGCCCCCATGGGGGGGCGACCTATGGCTACACCTTC. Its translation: CASSPHGGATYGYTF.

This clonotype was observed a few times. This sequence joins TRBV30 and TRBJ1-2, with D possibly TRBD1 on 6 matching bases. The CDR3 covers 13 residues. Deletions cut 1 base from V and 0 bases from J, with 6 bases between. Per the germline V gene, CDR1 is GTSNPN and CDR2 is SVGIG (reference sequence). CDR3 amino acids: CAWSEGANYGYTF. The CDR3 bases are TGTGCCTGGAGTGAGGGGGCTAACTATGGCTACACCTTC.

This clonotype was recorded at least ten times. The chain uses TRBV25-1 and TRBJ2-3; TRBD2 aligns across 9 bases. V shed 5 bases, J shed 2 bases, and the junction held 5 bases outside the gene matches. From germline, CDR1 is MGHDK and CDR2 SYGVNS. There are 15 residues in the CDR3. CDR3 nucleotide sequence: TGTGCCAGCAGTCGGCAGCGGGGGGTCACAGATACGCAGTATTTT. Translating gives CASSRQRGVTDTQYF.

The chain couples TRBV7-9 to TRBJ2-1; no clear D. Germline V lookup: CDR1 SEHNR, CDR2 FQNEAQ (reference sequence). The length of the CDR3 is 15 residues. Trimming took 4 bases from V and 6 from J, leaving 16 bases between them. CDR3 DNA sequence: TGTGCCAGCAGCTCTCCCACGGGTGATTTCAATGAGCAGTTCTTC. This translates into CASSSPTGDFNEQFF.

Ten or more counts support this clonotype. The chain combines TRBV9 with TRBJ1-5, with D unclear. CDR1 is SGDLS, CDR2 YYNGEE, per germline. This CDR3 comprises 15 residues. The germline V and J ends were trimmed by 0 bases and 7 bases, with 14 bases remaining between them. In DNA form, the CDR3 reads TGTGCCAGCAGCGTAGGTAGAGGGAAAGACCAGCCCCAGCATTTT. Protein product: CASSVGRGKDQPQHF.

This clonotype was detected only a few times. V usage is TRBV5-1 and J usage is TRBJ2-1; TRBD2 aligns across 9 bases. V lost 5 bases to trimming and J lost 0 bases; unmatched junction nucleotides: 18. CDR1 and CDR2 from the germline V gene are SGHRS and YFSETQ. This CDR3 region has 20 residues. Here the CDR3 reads CASSMWRGGPTSSSYNEQFF. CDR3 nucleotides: TGCGCCAGCAGTATGTGGCGGGGGGGGCCCACCTCAAGCTCCTACAATGAGCAGTTCTTC.

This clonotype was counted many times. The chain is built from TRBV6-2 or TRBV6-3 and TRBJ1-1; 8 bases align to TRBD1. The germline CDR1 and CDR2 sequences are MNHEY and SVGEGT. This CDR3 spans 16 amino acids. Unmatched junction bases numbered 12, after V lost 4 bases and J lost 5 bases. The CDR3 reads CASSFIPDRARTEAFF. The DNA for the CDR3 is TGTGCCAGCAGTTTCATTCCGGACAGGGCAAGGACTGAAGCTTTCTTT.

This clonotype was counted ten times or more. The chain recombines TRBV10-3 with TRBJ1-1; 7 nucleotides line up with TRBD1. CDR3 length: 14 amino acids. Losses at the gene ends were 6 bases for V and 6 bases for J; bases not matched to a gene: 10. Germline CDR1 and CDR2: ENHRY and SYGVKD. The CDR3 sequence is CAIRDREGKAEAFF. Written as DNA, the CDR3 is TGTGCCATCAGAGACAGGGAAGGGAAGGCTGAAGCTTTCTTT.

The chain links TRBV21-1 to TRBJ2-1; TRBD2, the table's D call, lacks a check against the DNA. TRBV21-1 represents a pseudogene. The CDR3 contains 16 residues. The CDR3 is CTSSINRGGGYNEQFF. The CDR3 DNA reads TGTACCAGCAGCATAAATCGGGGAGGTGGGTACAATGAGCAGTTCTTC.

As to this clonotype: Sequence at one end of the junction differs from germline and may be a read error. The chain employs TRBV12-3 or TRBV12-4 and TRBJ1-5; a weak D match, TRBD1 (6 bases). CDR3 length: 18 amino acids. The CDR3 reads CTSCLDSPGEYGNQPQHF. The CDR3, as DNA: TGTACCAGCTGTTTGGACAGTCCGGGAGAATATGGCAATCAGCCCCAGCATTTT.

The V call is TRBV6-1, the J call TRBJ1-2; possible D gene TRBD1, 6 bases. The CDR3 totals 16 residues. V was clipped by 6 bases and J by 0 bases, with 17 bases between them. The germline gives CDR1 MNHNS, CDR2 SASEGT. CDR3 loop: CASRKTQGRANYGYTF. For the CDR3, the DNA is TGTGCCAGCAGAAAAACGCAGGGGAGAGCTAACTATGGCTACACCTTC.

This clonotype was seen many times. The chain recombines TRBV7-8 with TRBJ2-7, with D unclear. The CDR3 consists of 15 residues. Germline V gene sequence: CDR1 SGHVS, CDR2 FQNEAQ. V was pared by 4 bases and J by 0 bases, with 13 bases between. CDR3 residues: CASSSFPANSYEQYF. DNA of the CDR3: TGTGCCAGCAGCTCTTTCCCGGCTAACTCCTACGAGCAGTACTTC.

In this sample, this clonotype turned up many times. The CDR3 sequence: CASSLQLMGEQYF. Here the CDR3 DNA reads TGTGCCAGCAGTTTGCAGCTGATGGGCGAGCAGTACTTC. The rearrangement links TRBV12-3 or TRBV12-4 to TRBJ2-7; D unresolved. The V and J ends lost 3 bases and 6 bases respectively, with 12 bases between them. The CDR3 contains 13 residues.

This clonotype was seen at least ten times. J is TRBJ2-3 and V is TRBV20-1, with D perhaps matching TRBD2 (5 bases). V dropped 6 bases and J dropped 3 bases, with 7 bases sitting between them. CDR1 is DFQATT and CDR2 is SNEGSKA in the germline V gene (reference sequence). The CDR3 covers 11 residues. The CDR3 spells CSASGTDTQYF. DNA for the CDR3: TGCAGTGCCAGCGGTACAGATACGCAGTATTTT.

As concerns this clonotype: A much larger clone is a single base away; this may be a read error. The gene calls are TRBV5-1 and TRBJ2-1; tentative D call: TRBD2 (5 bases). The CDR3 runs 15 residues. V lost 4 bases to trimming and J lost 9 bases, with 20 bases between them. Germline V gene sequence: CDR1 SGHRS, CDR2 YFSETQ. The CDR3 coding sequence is TGCGCCAGCAGCCTCACATTAATCCTGGGGAGTGAGCAGTTCTTC. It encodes CASSLTLILGSEQFF.

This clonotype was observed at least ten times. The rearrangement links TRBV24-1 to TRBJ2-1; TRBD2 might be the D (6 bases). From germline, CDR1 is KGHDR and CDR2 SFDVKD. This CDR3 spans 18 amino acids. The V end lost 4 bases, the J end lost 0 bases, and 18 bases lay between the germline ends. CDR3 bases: TGTGCCACCAGTGACACTACCGGGACTCCAAGCTCCTACAATGAGCAGTTCTTC. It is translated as CATSDTTGTPSSYNEQFF.

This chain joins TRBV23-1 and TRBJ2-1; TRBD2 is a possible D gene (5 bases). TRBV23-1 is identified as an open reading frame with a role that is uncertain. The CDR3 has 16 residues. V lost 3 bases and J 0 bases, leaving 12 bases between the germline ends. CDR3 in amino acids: CASSHLPGYSYNEQFF. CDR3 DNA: TGCGCCAGCAGTCATCTTCCGGGGTACTCCTACAATGAGCAGTTCTTC.

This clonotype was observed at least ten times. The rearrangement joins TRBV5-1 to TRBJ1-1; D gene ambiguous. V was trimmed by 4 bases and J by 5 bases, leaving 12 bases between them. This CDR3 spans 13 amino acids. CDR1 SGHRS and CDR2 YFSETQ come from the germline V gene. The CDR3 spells CASSGQSRTEAFF. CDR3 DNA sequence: TGCGCCAGCAGCGGTCAAAGTAGGACTGAAGCTTTCTTT.

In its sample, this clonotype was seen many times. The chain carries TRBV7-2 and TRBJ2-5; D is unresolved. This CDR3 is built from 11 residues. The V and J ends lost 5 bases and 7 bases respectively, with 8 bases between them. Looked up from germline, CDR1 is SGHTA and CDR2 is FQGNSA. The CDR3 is CASSLPWTQYF. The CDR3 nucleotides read TGTGCCAGCAGCCTACCGTGGACCCAGTACTTC.

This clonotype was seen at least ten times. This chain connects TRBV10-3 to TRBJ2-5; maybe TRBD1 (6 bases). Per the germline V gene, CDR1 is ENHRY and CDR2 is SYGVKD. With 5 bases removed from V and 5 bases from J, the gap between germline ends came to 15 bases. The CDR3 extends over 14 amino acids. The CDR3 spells CAISRQVPGETQYF. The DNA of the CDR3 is TGTGCCATCAGTAGACAGGTCCCTGGGGAGACCCAGTACTTC.

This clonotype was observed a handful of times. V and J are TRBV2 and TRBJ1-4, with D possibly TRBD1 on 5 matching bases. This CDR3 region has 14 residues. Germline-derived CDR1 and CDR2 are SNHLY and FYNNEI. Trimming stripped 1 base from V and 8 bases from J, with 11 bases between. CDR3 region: CASSEGGEGEKLFF. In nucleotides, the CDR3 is TGTGCCAGCAGTGAAGGGGGGGAGGGGGAAAAACTGTTTTTT.

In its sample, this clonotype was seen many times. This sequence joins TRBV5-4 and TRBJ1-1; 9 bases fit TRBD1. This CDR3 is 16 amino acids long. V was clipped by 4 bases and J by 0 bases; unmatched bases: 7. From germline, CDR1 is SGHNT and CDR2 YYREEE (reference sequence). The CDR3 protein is CASSTWTGALNTEAFF. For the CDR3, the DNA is TGTGCCAGCAGCACCTGGACAGGGGCTCTGAACACTGAAGCTTTCTTT.

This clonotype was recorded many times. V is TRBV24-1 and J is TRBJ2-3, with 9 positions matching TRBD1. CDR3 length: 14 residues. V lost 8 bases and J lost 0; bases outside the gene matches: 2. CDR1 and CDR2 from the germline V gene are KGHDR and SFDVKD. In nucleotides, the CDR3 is TGTGCCACCAAGACAGGGGGTAGCACAGATACGCAGTATTTT. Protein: CATKTGGSTDTQYF.

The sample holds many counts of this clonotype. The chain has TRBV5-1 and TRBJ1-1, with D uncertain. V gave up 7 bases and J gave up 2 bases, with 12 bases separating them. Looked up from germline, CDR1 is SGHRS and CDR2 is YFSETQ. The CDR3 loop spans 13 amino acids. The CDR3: CASHLLINTEAFF. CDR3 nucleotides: TGCGCCAGCCACCTACTTATAAACACTGAAGCTTTCTTT. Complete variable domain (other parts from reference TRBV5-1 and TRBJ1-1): KAGVTQTPRYLIKTRGQQVTLSCSPISGHRSVSWYQQTPGQGLQFLFEYFSETQRNKGNFPGRFSGRQFSNSRSEMNVSTLELGDSALYLCASHLLINTEAFFGQGTRLTVV.

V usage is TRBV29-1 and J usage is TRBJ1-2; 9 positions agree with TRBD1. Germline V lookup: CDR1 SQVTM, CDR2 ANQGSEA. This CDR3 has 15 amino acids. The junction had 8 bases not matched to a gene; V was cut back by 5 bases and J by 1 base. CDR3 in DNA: TGCAGCGTTAGACTTCGGGACAGGGATAACTATGGCTACACCTTC. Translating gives CSVRLRDRDNYGYTF.

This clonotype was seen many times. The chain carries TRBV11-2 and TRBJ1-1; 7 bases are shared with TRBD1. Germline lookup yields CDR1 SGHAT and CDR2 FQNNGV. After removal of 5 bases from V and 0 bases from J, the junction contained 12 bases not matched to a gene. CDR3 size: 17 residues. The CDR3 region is CASSPIRDSGMNTEAFF. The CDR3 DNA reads TGTGCCAGCAGCCCCATCCGGGACAGCGGGATGAACACTGAAGCTTTCTTT.

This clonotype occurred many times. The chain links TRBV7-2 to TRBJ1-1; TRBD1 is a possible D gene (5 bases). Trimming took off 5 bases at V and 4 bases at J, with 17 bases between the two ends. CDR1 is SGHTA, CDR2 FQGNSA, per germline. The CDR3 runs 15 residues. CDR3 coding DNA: TGTGCCAGCAGCCGGGACCCCACCACCGGCACTGAAGCTTTCTTT. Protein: CASSRDPTTGTEAFF.

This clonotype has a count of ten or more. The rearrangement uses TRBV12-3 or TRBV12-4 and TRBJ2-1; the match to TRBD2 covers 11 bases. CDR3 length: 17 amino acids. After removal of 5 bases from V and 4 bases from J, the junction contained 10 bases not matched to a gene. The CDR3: CASSPPGLAGSYNEQFF. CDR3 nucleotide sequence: TGTGCCAGCAGTCCCCCCGGACTAGCGGGCTCTTACAATGAGCAGTTCTTC.

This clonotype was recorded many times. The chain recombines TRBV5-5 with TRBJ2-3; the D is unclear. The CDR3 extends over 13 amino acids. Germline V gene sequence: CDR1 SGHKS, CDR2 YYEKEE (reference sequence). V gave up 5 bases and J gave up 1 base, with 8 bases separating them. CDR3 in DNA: TGTGCCAGCAGTCCTTGGGGCACAGATACGCAGTATTTT. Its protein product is CASSPWGTDTQYF.